The source of this T cell receptor beta chain is a study of T cell changes during pregnancy in multiple sclerosis. Here immunoSEQ multiplex PCR was the method, and the copy in TCRdb shows in-frame clones only, minus some. The table lists tens of thousands of clones, approximately 92% of them singletons. Trimming removed 3 bases from V and 3 bases from J, with 21 bases in between. CDR1 and CDR2 (germline): SGHNT, YYREEE (reference sequence). This CDR3 has 17 amino acids. This receptor was taken from a female donor with multiple sclerosis, enrolled in a pregnancy study. This specimen was peripheral blood, taken after pregnancy. The chain employs TRBV5-4 and TRBJ1-1, with D possibly TRBD1 on 6 matching bases. CDR3 sequence reads: CASSWGGSFRGDTEAFF. The CDR3 DNA follows: TGTGCCAGCAGCTGGGGGGGCAGTTTTCGTGGGGACACTGAAGCTTTCTTT.